This note documents a single T cell receptor beta chain sequence. The antigen is undetermined. The data were produced by immunoSEQ multiplex PCR, yet TCRdb's version contains in-frame clones alone and is incomplete. The sample has 41,000 or so clones; around 87% are singletons. This entry is derived from a study of T cells in localized non-small cell lung cancer. Germline V gene data show CDR1 as LNHDA and CDR2 as SQIVND (reference sequence). The CDR3 has 15 amino acids. With 9 bases removed from V and 4 bases from J, the gap between germline ends came to 19 bases. The study, taken as a whole, reports: Measurement of T cell clonality placed uninvolved adjacent lung highest, above the level in tumor. Of the top 100 tumor clones, median around 60 were in adjacent lung, around 28 among its top 100.

The chain combines TRBV19 with TRBJ1-3; TRBD1 might be the D (6 bases). This sample comprised peripheral blood, obtained before any cancer treatment. The TCR was taken from a woman between 18 and 55 years old with stage III lung adenocarcinoma. The CDR3 region is CASRTVGSGGNTIYF. The CDR3 region has the DNA TGTGCCAGCCGGACAGTCGGAAGCGGCGGAAACACCATATATTTT.